Within the sample, the clone carrying this TCR beta chain is medium-sized. The sample comes from a study of spatial heterogeneity in lung cancer. The germline V gene encodes CDR1 MNHEY and CDR2 SMNVEV (reference sequence). The CDR3 sequence is 13 residues long. The V end was cut by 4 bases, the J end by 1 base, with 7 bases between. TCRdb reprocessed the 5' RACE reads with MiXCR, giving one entry per CDR3 protein. The sample holds around 10,000 distinct CDR3 sequences, about a fifth seen once. Time point reported: blood at routine non-recurrence follow-up after resection. Extraction of whole RNA from tumor, nontumor lung or frozen PBMC preceded unsorted sequencing.

The sample in question was PBMCs, obtained at follow-up. The chain links TRBV27 to TRBJ1-1; D ambiguous. The receptor was isolated from a male donor with early-stage non-small cell lung cancer. This CDR3 is CASSSPPNTEAFF. CDR3 coding DNA: TGTGCCAGCAGTTCCCCCCCGAACACTGAAGCTTTCTTT.